The 17 T cell receptor beta chains below come from one sample, sequenced in a study of blood T cells in healthy people across ages (dated by TCRdb to the mid-2010s). Libraries were made using 5' RACE. The data were produced on an Illumina HiSeq 2500. A second 7 to 11 cycle PCR used a sample-barcoded 5' primer and a J-beta primer mix. TCRdb reran the public reads through fastp at Q25 and MiXCR, keeping productive beta chains. For every CDR3 protein sequence, its rows merge into one entry that carries the most common genes and DNA. The sample includes roughly 1.6 million distinct CDR3 sequences, with 34% observed a single time. The ten largest clones represent about 11% of the sample. Sequenced sample: blood. The receptors stem from a woman in her 30s in good health.

This chain joins TRBV7-2 and TRBJ1-2, with TRBD1 matching over 7 bases. The CDR3 runs to 18 residues. The J segment lost 1 base and the V segment lost 4 bases, leaving 15 bases of the junction unmatched. Germline V gene data show CDR1 as SGHTA and CDR2 as FQGNSA. The CDR3 nucleotides read TGTGCCAGCAGCTCAGGGCCCGTGCAGGGGGGATTTAACTATGGCTACACCTTC. Translation gives CASSSGPVQGGFNYGYTF.

Turning to this clonotype: This may be a read error: a much more frequent sequence differs by one nucleotide. The rearrangement uses TRBV27 and TRBJ2-3; TRBD2 matches at 13 bases. The CDR3 runs 16 residues. In germline, CDR1 is MNHEY, CDR2 SMNVEV (reference sequence). CDR3 loop: CASSPLAGGFTDTRYF. The CDR3, as DNA: TGTGCCAGCAGTCCACTAGCGGGGGGGTTCACAGATACGCGGTATTTT.

The J gene is TRBJ2-7, the V gene TRBV20-1; D possibly corresponds to TRBD2 (5 bases). This CDR3 spans 14 amino acids. CDR1 DFQATT and CDR2 SNEGSKA come from the germline V gene (reference sequence). V lost 0 bases to trimming and J lost 0 bases, with 9 bases between them. In DNA, the CDR3 is TGCAGTGCTAGAGATCAGGACTTCTCCTACGAGCAGTACTTC. Translation: CSARDQDFSYEQYF.

The rearrangement links TRBV7-9 to TRBJ2-5; D is undetermined. The CDR3 covers 15 residues. CDR1 and CDR2 (germline): SEHNR, FQNEAQ (reference sequence). V was shortened by 1 base and J by 4 bases, with 13 bases between the two germline ends. CDR3 residues: CASSLVGSKGETQYF. As DNA, the CDR3 is TGTGCCAGCAGCTTAGTTGGCAGCAAGGGAGAGACCCAGTACTTC.

CDR3 region: CASSPTGFFGSTDTQYF. CDR3 coding DNA: TGTGCCAGCAGTCCCACCGGGTTCTTCGGCAGCACAGATACGCAGTATTTT. This chain uses TRBV28 with TRBJ2-3; D not certain. Per the germline V gene, CDR1 is MDHEN and CDR2 is SYDVKM. Trimming left V 5 bases short and J 0 bases short, with 18 bases between. This CDR3 spans 17 amino acids.

The table lists this clonotype with a few counts. V gene TRBV12-3 or TRBV12-4 combines with J gene TRBJ2-3; D is perhaps TRBD2 (6 bases). The V gene lost 6 bases and the J gene lost 2 bases, with 12 bases spanning the gap. CDR3 length: 14 amino acids. The CDR3 sequence is CASRISGPTDTQYF. As DNA, the CDR3 is TGTGCCAGCAGGATTAGCGGACCCACAGATACGCAGTATTTT.

To note about this clonotype: A much larger clone is a single base away; this may be a read error. This sequence joins TRBV20-1 and TRBJ2-3, with D hard to call. Trimming pared 3 bases from V and 1 base from J, leaving 8 bases between. CDR1 and CDR2 (germline): DFQATT, SNEGSKA (reference sequence). The CDR3 has 13 amino acids. The CDR3: CSASKRRTDTQYF. The CDR3 DNA sequence: TGCAGTGCTAGTAAGCGCCGCACAGATACGCAGTATTTT.

The chain has TRBV7-9 and TRBJ2-1; TRBD1 might be the D (5 bases). Trimming stripped 3 bases from V and 7 bases from J, with 13 bases between. This CDR3 comprises 14 residues. Germline V CDR1 and CDR2: SEHNR, FQNEAQ (reference sequence). The CDR3 coding sequence is TGTGCCAGCAGCTTGAATAGGGGTATGAATGAGCAGTTCTTC. It specifies CASSLNRGMNEQFF. Using reference TRBV7-9 and TRBJ2-1 for the parts outside the CDR3, the full variable domain is DTGVSQNPRHKITKRGQNVTFRCDPISEHNRLYWYRQTLGQGPEFLTYFQNEAQLEKSRLLSDRFSAERPKGSFSTLEIQRTEQGDSAMYLCASSLNRGMNEQFFGPGTRLTVL.

In this sample, this clonotype turned up a few times. The missing conserved phenylalanine or tryptophan at the end of this CDR3 makes a read error likely. This chain joins TRBV7-6 and TRBJ1-2, with a tentative D call TRBD1 (5 bases). V was trimmed by 5 bases and J by 5 bases, leaving 18 bases between them. Germline CDR1 reads SGHVS; CDR2 reads FNYEAQ. The CDR3 contains 15 residues. CDR3 DNA sequence: TGTGCCAGCAGCGCCAACCAACGGGGGTCGTATGGCTACACCTGC. Its translation is CASSANQRGSYGYTC.

The rearrangement uses TRBV20-1 and TRBJ1-6; D may be TRBD1 (6 bases). Trimming stripped 3 bases from V and 7 bases from J, with 16 bases between. Germline V gene data show CDR1 as DFQATT and CDR2 as SNEGSKA (reference sequence). The CDR3 extends over 15 amino acids. CDR3 sequence reads: CSARDRGGRNSPLHF. The CDR3, as DNA: TGCAGTGCTAGGGATAGGGGGGGTAGAAATTCACCCCTCCACTTT.

This chain links TRBV20-1 with TRBJ1-5; D not certain. The germline V gene has CDR1 DFQATT and CDR2 SNEGSKA (reference sequence). Deletions cut 5 bases from V and 0 bases from J, with 11 bases between. This CDR3 region has 14 residues. This CDR3 reads CSAVNGNSNQPQHF. DNA of the CDR3: TGCAGTGCTGTGAACGGGAATAGCAATCAGCCCCAGCATTTT.

This chain uses TRBV29-1 with TRBJ2-1; unclear D gene. The last part of the DNA fits TRBJ2-7 better; the J call may be wrong. Looked up from germline, CDR1 is SQVTM and CDR2 is ANQGSEA. The CDR3 is made up of 15 amino acids. The CDR3 DNA reads TGCAGCGTTGAAGGGCGACAAGGGTCCTACAATGAGCAGTACTTC. Its translation: CSVEGRQGSYNEQYF.

V usage is TRBV5-1 and J usage is TRBJ2-2, with D unclear. CDR1 SGHRS and CDR2 YFSETQ come from the germline V gene. CDR3 length: 16 residues. V was shortened by 0 bases and J by 7 bases, with 16 bases between the two germline ends. The CDR3, as DNA: TGCGCCAGCAGCTTGGCCGGAGATCCTGGGATCGGGGAGCTGTTTTTT. Residues: CASSLAGDPGIGELFF.

This clonotype occurred a few times. The gene calls are TRBV29-1 and TRBJ1-1; D gene unclear. CDR1 SQVTM and CDR2 ANQGSEA come from the germline V gene. V lost 5 bases, J lost 0 bases, and 7 bases lay in between. This CDR3 has 12 residues. This CDR3 reads CSVRQLNTEAFF. DNA for the CDR3: TGCAGCGTTCGTCAGTTGAACACTGAAGCTTTCTTT.

This clonotype was detected only a few times. The chain recombines TRBV6-5 with TRBJ2-1; no clear D gene. Germline CDR1 is MNHEY and CDR2 is SVGAGI. The ends were cut back, 6 bases at V and 0 bases at J, with 12 bases in the middle. The CDR3 covers 15 residues. The CDR3 reads CASRATPSSYNEQFF. The CDR3 DNA follows: TGTGCCAGCAGGGCGACCCCCAGCTCCTACAATGAGCAGTTCTTC.

There are a few counts of this clonotype. The J gene is TRBJ1-4, the V gene TRBV20-1, with TRBD1 matching over 10 bases. The CDR3 runs to 14 residues. V was pared by 5 bases and J by 8 bases, with 8 bases of the junction left unmatched. The germline gives CDR1 DFQATT, CDR2 SNEGSKA (reference sequence). This CDR3 reads CSAEVGTGEEKLFF. DNA of the CDR3: TGCAGTGCTGAGGTCGGGACAGGGGAAGAAAAACTGTTTTTT.

The chain is built from TRBV6-5 and TRBJ2-3; 8 bases align to TRBD2. The CDR3 runs to 14 residues. The V segment lost 7 bases and the J segment 4 bases; nucleotides outside the gene matches: 7. CDR1 MNHEY and CDR2 SVGAGI come from the germline V gene. The CDR3 spells CASNLAGRPDTQYF. CDR3 sequence (DNA): TGTGCCAGCAACCTAGCGGGTCGTCCAGATACGCAGTATTTT.